These 23 T cell receptor beta chains originate from one sample sequenced in a study of CXCR3-negative and CXCR3-positive naive CD8 T cells. Overall study results and limits: The TRB CDR3s that CXCR3-positive naive cells carried were more hydrophobic than those of CXCR3-negative naive cells.

The study made its TRB cDNA libraries by 5' RACE, adding UMI labels. TCRdb re-called the 5' RACE reads and gives one entry per CDR3 protein, without DNA. Seen in this sample are around 160,000 distinct CDR3 sequences; the ten most common clones hold about 0.28%. No antigen has been assigned to these receptors. Sequencing was carried out using naive CXCR3+ CD8+ T cells from blood. Specified subset: CD45RO-CCR7+CD27+CD95- naive CD8+ T cells expressing CXCR3 (TNR3+). The receptors shown here come from a human donor in good health. Some clones in this sample may be carry-over from other donors' samples.

The chain has TRBV7-9 and TRBJ2-1; TCRdb indicates TRBD2, and absent DNA this call remains unverified. Germline V gene data show CDR1 as SEHNR and CDR2 as FQNEAQ (reference sequence). The CDR3 totals 16 residues. The CDR3 region is CASSLPSHSSYNEQFF. The whole variable domain, filled in from reference TRBV7-9 and TRBJ2-1, reads DTGVSQNPRHKITKRGQNVTFRCDPISEHNRLYWYRQTLGQGPEFLTYFQNEAQLEKSRLLSDRFSAERPKGSFSTLEIQRTEQGDSAMYLCASSLPSHSSYNEQFFGPGTRLTVL.

This chain links TRBV5-1 with TRBJ2-7; TCRdb selects TRBD2, and the lack of DNA leaves this call unchecked. CDR3 size: 15 residues. The germline gives CDR1 SGHRS, CDR2 YFSETQ. CDR3 loop: CASSLEVAASYEQYF. The complete variable domain, with remaining parts taken from reference TRBV5-1 and TRBJ2-7, reads KAGVTQTPRYLIKTRGQQVTLSCSPISGHRSVSWYQQTPGQGLQFLFEYFSETQRNKGNFPGRFSGRQFSNSRSEMNVSTLELGDSALYLCASSLEVAASYEQYFGPGTRLTVT.

CDR3 loop: CASSHVGEETQYF. This chain uses TRBV7-9 with TRBJ2-5. Germline CDR1 is SEHNR and CDR2 is FQNEAQ (reference sequence). The CDR3 has 13 residues.

CDR3 amino acids: CASSLAVGEGHNEQFF. The rearrangement joins TRBV12-3 or TRBV12-4 to TRBJ2-1; TCRdb names TRBD2, which stays unverified in the absence of DNA. This CDR3 is built from 16 residues.

V is TRBV9 and J is TRBJ2-7; TCRdb designates TRBD2, a call that cannot be tested without DNA. The germline V gene encodes CDR1 SGDLS and CDR2 YYNGEE. This CDR3 has 21 amino acids. The CDR3: CASSVRGSAWAAGGPMNEQYF.

This chain links TRBV5-1 with TRBJ2-1. Germline V gene data show CDR1 as SGHRS and CDR2 as YFSETQ. The CDR3 covers 15 residues. This CDR3 reads CASSLASLGNNEQFF.

This chain connects TRBV20-1 to TRBJ2-7; the D call from TCRdb, TRBD1, cannot be confirmed without DNA. The CDR3 spans 14 residues. The germline CDR1 and CDR2 sequences are DFQATT and SNEGSKA (reference sequence). The CDR3 loop reads CSAHDRGQAYEQYF.

The CDR3 sequence is CASTAGTSGSWNEQFF. The chain combines TRBV27 with TRBJ2-1; absent DNA, TCRdb's TRBD2 call cannot be checked. The CDR3 runs to 16 residues. In germline, CDR1 is MNHEY, CDR2 SMNVEV (reference sequence).

This chain joins TRBV6-2 or TRBV6-3 and TRBJ2-3. Germline-derived CDR1 and CDR2 are MNHEY and SVGEGT. The CDR3 has 16 amino acids. This CDR3 reads CASSYSSWVFTDTQYF.

J is TRBJ1-5 and V is TRBV6-6; TCRdb picks TRBD1, but there is no DNA to check that call. The CDR3 has 17 amino acids. Per germline, CDR1 MNHNY and CDR2 SVGAGI (reference sequence). The CDR3 sequence is CASSPRTGESVNQPQHF.

This CDR3 reads CASSQDLVSYNEQFF. This rearrangement joins TRBV3-1 to TRBJ2-1. Looked up from germline, CDR1 is LGHDT and CDR2 is YNNKEL (reference sequence). This CDR3 is built from 15 residues.

V usage is TRBV5-1 and J usage is TRBJ2-7; TCRdb gives TRBD1 as the D gene, but with no DNA this cannot be confirmed. The CDR3 contains 17 residues. The germline CDR1 and CDR2 sequences are SGHRS and YFSETQ. The CDR3 is CASSLAQTSGQATKQYF. The full variable domain, in which reference TRBV5-1 and TRBJ2-7 provide the parts outside the CDR3, is KAGVTQTPRYLIKTRGQQVTLSCSPISGHRSVSWYQQTPGQGLQFLFEYFSETQRNKGNFPGRFSGRQFSNSRSEMNVSTLELGDSALYLCASSLAQTSGQATKQYFGPGTRLTVT.

CDR3 residues: CASSFDRGNYEQYF. The J gene is TRBJ2-7, the V gene TRBV7-3; the D call from TCRdb, TRBD1, cannot be confirmed without DNA. Germline CDR1 reads SGHTA; CDR2 reads FQGTGA. The CDR3 has 14 amino acids.

This sequence joins TRBV12-3 or TRBV12-4 and TRBJ2-1; TCRdb returns TRBD2, unconfirmable since there is no DNA. The CDR3 runs to 15 residues. The CDR3 reads CASSTNDPPLDEQFF.

Here the CDR3 reads CASSPFGTSYEQYF. The rearrangement uses TRBV6-5 and TRBJ2-7; there is no DNA to check the TCRdb D call of TRBD1. CDR3 length: 14 residues. Germline lookup yields CDR1 MNHEY and CDR2 SVGAGI.

The chain couples TRBV18 to TRBJ2-1; TCRdb names TRBD1, which stays unverified in the absence of DNA. Germline V lookup: CDR1 KGHSH, CDR2 LQKENI. This CDR3 spans 14 amino acids. The CDR3 spells CASSPGDGHNEQFF.

The chain joins TRBV7-9 to TRBJ1-1. CDR3 size: 12 residues. CDR1 is SEHNR and CDR2 is FQNEAQ in the germline V gene (reference sequence). The CDR3 spells CASLWGTTEAFF. Combining the CDR3 with reference TRBV7-9 and TRBJ1-1 gives the whole variable domain DTGVSQNPRHKITKRGQNVTFRCDPISEHNRLYWYRQTLGQGPEFLTYFQNEAQLEKSRLLSDRFSAERPKGSFSTLEIQRTEQGDSAMYLCASLWGTTEAFFGQGTRLTVV.

V usage is TRBV18 and J usage is TRBJ2-7; TCRdb designates TRBD1, a call that cannot be tested without DNA. Germline CDR1 is KGHSH and CDR2 is LQKENI. This CDR3 is built from 14 residues. The CDR3: CASSPQPPSYEQYF.

V is TRBV20-1 and J is TRBJ2-1; TCRdb calls TRBD2, which cannot be checked without DNA. The CDR3 is made up of 16 amino acids. Per germline, CDR1 DFQATT and CDR2 SNEGSKA (reference sequence). The CDR3: CSARSITGPPYNEQFF.

This sequence joins TRBV19 and TRBJ2-1; lacking DNA, the TRBD2 call made by TCRdb goes unchecked. Germline V gene data show CDR1 as LNHDA and CDR2 as SQIVND (reference sequence). This CDR3 spans 13 amino acids. CDR3 residues: CASSIGGTSVQFF. Filled out from reference TRBV19 and TRBJ2-1, the complete variable domain reads DGGITQSPKYLFRKEGQNVTLSCEQNLNHDAMYWYRQDPGQGLRLIYYSQIVNDFQKGDIAEGYSVSREKKESFPLTVTSAQKNPTAFYLCASSIGGTSVQFFGPGTRLTVL.

The chain recombines TRBV3-1 with TRBJ2-5; without DNA, the TCRdb call of TRBD1 cannot be checked. Germline CDR1 reads LGHDT; CDR2 reads YNNKEL (reference sequence). The CDR3 spans 16 residues. The CDR3: CASSQDSWGTQETQYF.

CDR3 sequence reads: CASSQEGSRCYEQYF. This chain uses TRBV4-1 with TRBJ2-7. Germline loops: CDR1 MGHRA, CDR2 YSYEKL. CDR3 length: 15 amino acids.

CDR3 protein: CASRQDRVQETQYF. The chain is built from TRBV12-3 or TRBV12-4 and TRBJ2-5; TCRdb designates TRBD1, a call that cannot be tested without DNA. The CDR3 sequence is 14 residues long.